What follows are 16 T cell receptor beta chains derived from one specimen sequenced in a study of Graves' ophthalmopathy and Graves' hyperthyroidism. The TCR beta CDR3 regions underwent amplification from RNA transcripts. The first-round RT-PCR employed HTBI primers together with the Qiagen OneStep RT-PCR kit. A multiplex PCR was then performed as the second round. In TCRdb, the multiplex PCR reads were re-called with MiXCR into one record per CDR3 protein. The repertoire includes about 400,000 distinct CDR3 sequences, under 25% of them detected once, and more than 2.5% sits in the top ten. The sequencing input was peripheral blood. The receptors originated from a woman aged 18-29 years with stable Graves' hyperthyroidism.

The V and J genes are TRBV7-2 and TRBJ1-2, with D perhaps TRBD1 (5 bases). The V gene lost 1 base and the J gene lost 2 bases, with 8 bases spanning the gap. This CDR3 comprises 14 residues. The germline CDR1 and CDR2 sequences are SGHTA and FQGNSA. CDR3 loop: CASSLVGENYGYTF. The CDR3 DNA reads TGTGCCAGCAGCTTAGTAGGGGAAAACTATGGCTACACCTTC.

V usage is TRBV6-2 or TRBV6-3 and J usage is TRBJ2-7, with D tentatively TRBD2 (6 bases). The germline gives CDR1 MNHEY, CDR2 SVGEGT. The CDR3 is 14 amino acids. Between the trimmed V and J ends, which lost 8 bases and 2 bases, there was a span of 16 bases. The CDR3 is CASALAGRTYEQYF. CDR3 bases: TGTGCCAGCGCTTTGGCAGGGAGGACCTACGAGCAGTACTTC.

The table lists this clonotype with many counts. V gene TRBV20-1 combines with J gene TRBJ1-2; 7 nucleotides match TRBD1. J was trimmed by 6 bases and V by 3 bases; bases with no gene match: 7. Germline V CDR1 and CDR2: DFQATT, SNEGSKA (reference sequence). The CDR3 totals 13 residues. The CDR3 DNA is TGCAGTGCTAGCAAGACAGGGCTGGATGGCTACACCTTC. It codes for CSASKTGLDGYTF.

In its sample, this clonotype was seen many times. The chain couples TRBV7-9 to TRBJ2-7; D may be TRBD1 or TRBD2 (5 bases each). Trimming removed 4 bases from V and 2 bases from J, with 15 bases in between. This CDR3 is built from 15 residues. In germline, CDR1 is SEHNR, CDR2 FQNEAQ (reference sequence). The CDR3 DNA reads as TGTGCCAGCAGCTCTTCCGGGACGGTGGCCTACGAGCAGTACTTC. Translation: CASSSSGTVAYEQYF.

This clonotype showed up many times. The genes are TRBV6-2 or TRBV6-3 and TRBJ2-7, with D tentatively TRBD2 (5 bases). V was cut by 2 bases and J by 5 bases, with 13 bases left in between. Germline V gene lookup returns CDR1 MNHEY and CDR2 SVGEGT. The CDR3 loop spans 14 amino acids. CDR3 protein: CASSYGVALDEQYF. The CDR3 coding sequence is TGTGCCAGCAGTTACGGCGTAGCGTTGGACGAGCAGTACTTC.

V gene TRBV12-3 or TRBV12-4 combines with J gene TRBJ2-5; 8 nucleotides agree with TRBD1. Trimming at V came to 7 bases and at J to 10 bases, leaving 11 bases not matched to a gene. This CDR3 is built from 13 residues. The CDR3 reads CASKKREQGDQYF. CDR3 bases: TGTGCCAGCAAGAAAAGGGAACAGGGGGACCAGTACTTC.

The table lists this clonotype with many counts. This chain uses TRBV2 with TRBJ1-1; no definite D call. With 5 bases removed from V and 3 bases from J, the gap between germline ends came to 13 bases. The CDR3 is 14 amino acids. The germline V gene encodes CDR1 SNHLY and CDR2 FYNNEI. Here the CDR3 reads CASSQTGIYTEAFF. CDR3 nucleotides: TGTGCCAGCAGTCAAACGGGGATCTACACTGAAGCTTTCTTT.

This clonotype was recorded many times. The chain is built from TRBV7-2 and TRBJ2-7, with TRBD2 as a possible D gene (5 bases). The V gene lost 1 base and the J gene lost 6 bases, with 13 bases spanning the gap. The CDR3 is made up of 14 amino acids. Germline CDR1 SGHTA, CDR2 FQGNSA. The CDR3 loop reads CASSLDWTAREQYF. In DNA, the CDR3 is TGTGCCAGCAGCTTAGACTGGACTGCCCGCGAGCAGTACTTC.

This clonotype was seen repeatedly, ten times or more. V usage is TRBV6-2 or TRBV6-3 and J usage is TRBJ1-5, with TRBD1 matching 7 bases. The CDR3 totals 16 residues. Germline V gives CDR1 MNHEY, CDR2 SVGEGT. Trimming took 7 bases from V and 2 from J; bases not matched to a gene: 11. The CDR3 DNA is TGTGCCAGCACCCCTGGGAGGGGGCATGGCAATCAGCCCCAGCATTTT. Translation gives CASTPGRGHGNQPQHF.

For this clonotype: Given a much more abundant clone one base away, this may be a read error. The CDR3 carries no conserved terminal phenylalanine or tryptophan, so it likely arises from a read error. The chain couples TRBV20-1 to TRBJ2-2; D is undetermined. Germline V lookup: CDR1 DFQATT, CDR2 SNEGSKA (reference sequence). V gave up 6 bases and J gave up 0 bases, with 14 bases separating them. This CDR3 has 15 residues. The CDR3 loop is CSAPSSGSNTGELFL. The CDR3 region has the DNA TGCAGTGCCCCGAGCTCCGGATCGAACACCGGGGAGCTGTTTTTG.

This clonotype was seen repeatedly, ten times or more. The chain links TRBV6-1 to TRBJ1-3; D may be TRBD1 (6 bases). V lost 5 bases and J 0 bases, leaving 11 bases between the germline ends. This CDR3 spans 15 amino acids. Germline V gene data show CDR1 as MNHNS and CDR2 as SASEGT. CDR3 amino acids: CASSRDNGSGNTIYF. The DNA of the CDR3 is TGTGCCAGCAGTCGGGACAACGGCTCTGGAAACACCATATATTTT.

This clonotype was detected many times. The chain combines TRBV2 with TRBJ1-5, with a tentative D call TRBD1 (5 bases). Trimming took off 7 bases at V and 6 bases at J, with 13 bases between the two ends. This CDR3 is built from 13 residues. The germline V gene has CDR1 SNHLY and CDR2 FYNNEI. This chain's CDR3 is CASTQGWGQPQHF. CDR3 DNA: TGTGCCAGCACGCAGGGCTGGGGTCAGCCCCAGCATTTT.

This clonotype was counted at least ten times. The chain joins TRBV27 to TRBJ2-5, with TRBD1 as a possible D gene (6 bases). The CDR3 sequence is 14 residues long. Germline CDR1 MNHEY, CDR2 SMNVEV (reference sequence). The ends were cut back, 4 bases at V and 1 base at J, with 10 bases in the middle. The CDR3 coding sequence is TGTGCCAGCAGTTCACAGGGACCCCAAGAGACCCAGTACTTC. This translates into CASSSQGPQETQYF.

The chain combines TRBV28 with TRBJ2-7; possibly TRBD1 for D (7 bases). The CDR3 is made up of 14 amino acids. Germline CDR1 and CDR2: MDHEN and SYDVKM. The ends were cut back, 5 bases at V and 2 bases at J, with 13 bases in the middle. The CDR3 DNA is TGTGCCAGCAGTGCGGGACAGCCGACCTACGAGCAGTACTTC. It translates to CASSAGQPTYEQYF. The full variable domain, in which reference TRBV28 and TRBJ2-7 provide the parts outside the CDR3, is DVKVTQSSRYLVKRTGEKVFLECVQDMDHENMFWYRQDPGLGLRLIYFSYDVKMKEKGDIPEGYSVSREKKERFSLILESASTNQTSMYLCASSAGQPTYEQYFGPGTRLTVT.

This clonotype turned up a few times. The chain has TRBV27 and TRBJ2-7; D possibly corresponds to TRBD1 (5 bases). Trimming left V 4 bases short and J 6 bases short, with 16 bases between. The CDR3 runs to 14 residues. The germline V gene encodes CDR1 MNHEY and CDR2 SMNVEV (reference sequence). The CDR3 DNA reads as TGTGCCAGCAGTTCGTCCGGACAAGGGGCCGAGCAGTACTTC. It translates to CASSSSGQGAEQYF.

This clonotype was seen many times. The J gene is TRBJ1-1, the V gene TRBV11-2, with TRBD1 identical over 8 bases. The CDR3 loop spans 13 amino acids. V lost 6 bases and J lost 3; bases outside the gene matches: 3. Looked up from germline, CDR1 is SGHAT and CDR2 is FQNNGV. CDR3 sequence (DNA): TGTGCCAGCAGACGGGACAGGTACACTGAAGCTTTCTTT. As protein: CASRRDRYTEAFF.